Described below is a single T cell receptor (beta chain) sequence and its context. This specimen belongs to a study of blood T cell repertoires in COVID-19. At the level of the study: Some COVID-19 samples were acute and others convalescent; all came from the United States, Italy and Spain. Sources were T cells, B-cell-depleted T cells, or PBMCs; the material itself was cDNA or gDNA.

Per the authors' pipeline: The assay estimated nucleated cells by amplifying reference gene primers. Profiled with immunoSEQ multiplex PCR; TCRdb holds only in-frame clones, not every one. The V and J calls and clone size come from that table; D and trimming were worked out from the DNA. Of 10,000 to 15,000 clones listed, around 83% are singletons. This CDR3 is built from 14 residues. V lost 4 bases and J lost 3, with 10 bases in between. The germline V gene encodes CDR1 MNHNY and CDR2 SVGAGI (reference sequence). The rearrangement uses TRBV6-6 and TRBJ2-1, with D tentatively TRBD1 (5 bases). Sequenced material: peripheral blood. The TCR originated in a man between 40 and 49 years old with active or convalescent COVID-19. CDR3 in DNA: TGTGCCAGCAGTTCCCTGCAGGGCTACAATGAGCAGTTCTTC. Protein sequence: CASSSLQGYNEQFF.